One and the same sample provided the 29 T cell receptor beta chains below, sequenced in a study of blood T cell repertoires in COVID-19. The data were produced by immunoSEQ multiplex PCR, yet TCRdb's version contains in-frame clones alone and is incomplete. The sample holds about 400,000 clones, roughly 84% seen once. The specimen sequenced was PBMCs or T cells enriched from blood (not recorded which). These receptors came from a woman under 40 who had recovered from COVID-19.

The J gene is TRBJ1-4, the V gene TRBV7-9; possible D gene TRBD1, 6 bases. This CDR3 contains 12 residues. Germline V gene data show CDR1 as SEHNR and CDR2 as FQNEAQ (reference sequence). V lost 5 bases and J 11 bases, leaving 12 bases between the germline ends. The CDR3 DNA follows: TGTGCCAGCAGCCCTGCACAGGGTAAACTGTTTTTT. It encodes CASSPAQGKLFF.

This clone was seen a few times. V gene TRBV9 combines with J gene TRBJ2-3, with a weak D call TRBD2 (5 bases). CDR1 and CDR2 from the germline V gene are SGDLS and YYNGEE. The CDR3 is made up of 13 amino acids. V shed 3 bases and J shed 4 bases, with 9 bases lying between them. CDR3 sequence (DNA): TGTGCCAGCAGCGCGGGGTCCCCAGATACGCAGTATTTT. Protein sequence: CASSAGSPDTQYF.

V gene TRBV19 combines with J gene TRBJ2-2, with TRBD1 matching over 9 bases. V lost 6 bases to trimming and J lost 3 bases; unmatched junction nucleotides: 2. The germline CDR1 and CDR2 sequences are LNHDA and SQIVND (reference sequence). The CDR3 runs to 14 residues. CDR3: CASRQGAHTGELFF. CDR3 nucleotides: TGTGCCAGTAGACAGGGGGCACACACCGGGGAGCTGTTTTTT.

This clone was observed a single time. The chain uses TRBV19 and TRBJ1-5; perhaps TRBD1 as D (5 bases). The V and J ends lost 4 bases and 0 bases respectively, with 16 bases between them. This CDR3 region has 17 residues. Per the germline V gene, CDR1 is LNHDA and CDR2 is SQIVND (reference sequence). CDR3 protein: CASSTGAGYDSNQPQHF. In nucleotides, the CDR3 is TGTGCCAGTAGTACCGGGGCGGGATACGATAGCAATCAGCCCCAGCATTTT.

The chain combines TRBV10-3 with TRBJ1-3; D unresolved. This CDR3 spans 14 amino acids. CDR1 ENHRY and CDR2 SYGVKD come from the germline V gene. Trimming removed 3 bases from V and 3 bases from J, with 9 bases in between. The CDR3 loop is CAISEGGYGNTIYF. CDR3 in DNA: TGTGCCATCAGTGAAGGAGGGTATGGAAACACCATATATTTT.

The chain uses TRBV28 and TRBJ2-7; no clear D. The V gene's germline CDR1 is MDHEN and CDR2 SYDVKM. This CDR3 has 14 residues. With 2 bases removed from V and 2 bases from J, the gap between germline ends came to 10 bases. CDR3 bases: TGTGCCAGCAGTTTAATCGACTCACCCTACGAGCAGTACTTC. Translation gives CASSLIDSPYEQYF.

The chain joins TRBV11-2 to TRBJ2-7, with D maybe TRBD1 (6 bases). Germline V gene data show CDR1 as SGHAT and CDR2 as FQNNGV. This CDR3 is built from 16 residues. Trimming took off 0 bases at V and 3 bases at J, with 15 bases between the two ends. This CDR3 is CASSLEADGTHYEQYF. In DNA form, the CDR3 reads TGTGCCAGCAGCTTAGAGGCGGACGGGACACACTACGAGCAGTACTTC.

In this sample, this clone turned up once. The V and J genes are TRBV28 and TRBJ1-2; TRBD1 aligns across 8 bases. Per germline, CDR1 MDHEN and CDR2 SYDVKM. V shed 5 bases and J 7 bases; nucleotides not matched to a gene: 9. There are 14 residues in the CDR3. CDR3 amino acids: CASSGRTGRGGYTF. CDR3 DNA sequence: TGTGCCAGCAGTGGACGGACAGGGCGGGGTGGCTACACCTTC.

This chain uses TRBV6-5 with TRBJ2-2; D is possibly TRBD2 (5 bases). The CDR3 sequence is 15 residues long. Germline-derived CDR1 and CDR2 are MNHEY and SVGAGI. Between the trimmed V and J ends, which lost 5 bases and 5 bases, there was a span of 15 bases. The CDR3 is CASSLPGTGTGELFF. The CDR3 nucleotides read TGTGCCAGCAGTCTTCCGGGAACGGGGACCGGGGAGCTGTTTTTT.

V gene TRBV5-1 combines with J gene TRBJ1-1; TRBD1 is a possible D gene (5 bases). The CDR3 consists of 13 residues. Germline V CDR1 and CDR2: SGHRS, YFSETQ. V lost 0 bases, J lost 8 bases, and 11 bases lay in between. The CDR3 protein is CASSLGGRGEAFF. The DNA for the CDR3 is TGCGCCAGCAGCTTGGGAGGGCGGGGGGAAGCTTTCTTT.

The chain couples TRBV7-8 to TRBJ2-1; 10 nucleotides agree with TRBD2. The germline V gene encodes CDR1 SGHVS and CDR2 FQNEAQ. The CDR3 spans 16 residues. J lost 5 bases, V lost 4 bases, and 8 bases had no gene match. The CDR3 reads CASSSLAGGFNNEQFF. CDR3 DNA sequence: TGTGCCAGCAGCTCATTAGCGGGAGGCTTCAACAATGAGCAGTTCTTC.

The gene calls are TRBV12-3 or TRBV12-4 and TRBJ1-1; D remains ambiguous. This CDR3 spans 12 amino acids. Trimming shortened V by 6 bases and J by 1 base, and 6 bases separated the two germline ends. CDR3 sequence: CASSKWNTEAFF. The CDR3 DNA reads as TGTGCCAGCAGCAAATGGAACACTGAAGCTTTCTTT.

This clone was counted once. The V call is TRBV19, the J call TRBJ2-7, with a possible D match to TRBD1 (5 bases). Trimming removed 3 bases at V and 0 bases at J, with 15 bases between. Germline assignment: CDR1 LNHDA and CDR2 SQIVND (reference sequence). The CDR3 covers 16 residues. The CDR3 protein is CASSMGRKAPSYEQYF. The CDR3 DNA reads as TGTGCCAGTAGTATGGGGCGGAAGGCCCCCTCCTACGAGCAGTACTTC.

The gene calls are TRBV6-5 and TRBJ1-2, with D tentatively TRBD1 (6 bases). V shed 0 bases and J shed 6 bases, with 8 bases lying between them. Germline CDR1 MNHEY, CDR2 SVGAGI. This CDR3 comprises 13 residues. The CDR3, as DNA: TGTGCCAGCAGTTACTCCACAGGGAATGGCTACACCTTC. Its protein product is CASSYSTGNGYTF.

V gene TRBV29-1 combines with J gene TRBJ1-3; D uncertain. Between the trimmed V and J ends, which lost 3 bases and 5 bases, there was a span of 14 bases. Germline lookup yields CDR1 SQVTM and CDR2 ANQGSEA. The CDR3 contains 14 residues. Here the CDR3 reads CSVELPGGRNTIYF. For the CDR3, the DNA is TGCAGCGTTGAGTTACCAGGAGGGCGAAACACCATATATTTT.

The rearrangement joins TRBV2 to TRBJ1-2, with unresolved D. The V gene lost 4 bases and the J gene lost 8 bases, with 14 bases spanning the gap. Per the germline V gene, CDR1 is SNHLY and CDR2 is FYNNEI. This CDR3 has 13 amino acids. This CDR3 reads CASSADQARGYTF. The CDR3 bases are TGTGCCAGCAGTGCCGACCAGGCAAGGGGCTACACCTTC. Drawing the rest from reference TRBV2 and TRBJ1-2, the complete variable domain is EPEVTQTPSHQVTQMGQEVILRCVPISNHLYFYWYRQILGQKVEFLVSFYNNEISEKSEIFDDQFSVERPDGSNFTLKIRSTKLEDSAMYFCASSADQARGYTFGSGTRLTVV.

The chain joins TRBV3-1 (or the pseudogene TRBV3-2) to TRBJ2-5, with 7 nucleotides matching TRBD2. The V gene's germline CDR1 is LGHDT and CDR2 YNNKEL (reference sequence). CDR3 length equals 15 residues. V dropped 0 bases and J dropped 7; count of bases not matched to a gene: 8. The CDR3 bases are TGTGCCAGCAGCCAAGAACCCCGCGGGAGTGGGACCCAGTACTTC. This translates into CASSQEPRGSGTQYF.

The chain carries TRBV19 and TRBJ1-5; D ambiguous. The V and J ends lost 5 bases and 2 bases respectively, with 13 bases between them. Germline CDR1 and CDR2: LNHDA and SQIVND (reference sequence). The CDR3 loop spans 15 amino acids. This CDR3 is CASSLEPRGNQPQHF. In DNA form, the CDR3 reads TGTGCCAGTAGTCTGGAGCCGAGGGGCAATCAGCCCCAGCATTTT.

The chain couples TRBV7-3 to TRBJ1-1, with TRBD1 identical over 7 bases. The CDR3 contains 15 residues. CDR1 and CDR2 from the germline V gene are SGHTA and FQGTGA. V was pared by 6 bases and J by 0 bases, with 7 bases of the junction left unmatched. The CDR3 reads CASSRQGGMNTEAFF. The CDR3, as DNA: TGTGCCAGCAGTCGTCAGGGGGGAATGAACACTGAAGCTTTCTTT.

Only a few counts were recorded for this clone. This chain uses TRBV6-5 with TRBJ1-6, with TRBD1 identical over 8 bases. Germline lookup yields CDR1 MNHEY and CDR2 SVGAGI. CDR3 size: 14 residues. V lost 5 bases, J lost 7 bases, and 4 bases stayed unmatched. The CDR3 here is CASSRQGRNSPLHF. In nucleotides, the CDR3 is TGTGCCAGCAGTAGACAGGGGCGAAATTCACCCCTCCACTTT.

The rearrangement uses TRBV29-1 and TRBJ2-1, with TRBD1 identical over 12 bases. Germline assignment: CDR1 SQVTM and CDR2 ANQGSEA. This CDR3 has 16 residues. Trimming at V came to 6 bases and at J to 4 bases, leaving 10 bases not matched to a gene. This CDR3 reads CSVESGTGGSYNEQFF. The CDR3 DNA reads as TGCAGCGTGGAATCCGGGACAGGGGGCAGTTACAATGAGCAGTTCTTC.

The chain uses TRBV11-1 and TRBJ2-7; 7 positions agree with TRBD1. This CDR3 region has 13 residues. Germline V lookup: CDR1 SGHAT, CDR2 FQDESV (reference sequence). Trimming cost V 5 bases and J 3 bases; bases outside gene matches: 4. The CDR3 reads CASSRDRVYEQYF. CDR3 coding DNA: TGTGCCAGCAGCCGCGACAGGGTCTACGAGCAGTACTTC.

The rearrangement links TRBV9 to TRBJ2-1; TRBD2 is a possible D gene (6 bases). The CDR3 runs to 12 residues. The germline gives CDR1 SGDLS, CDR2 YYNGEE. V gave up 4 bases and J gave up 12 bases, with 14 bases separating them. CDR3 protein: CASSHPSAGQFF. In DNA, the CDR3 is TGTGCCAGCAGCCACCCTAGCGCCGGGCAGTTCTTC.

CDR3 loop: CASSLGQGNLNTEAFF. DNA for the CDR3: TGCGCCAGCAGCTTGGGGCAGGGGAATTTAAACACTGAAGCTTTCTTT. The chain employs TRBV5-1 and TRBJ1-1; tentative D call: TRBD1 (6 bases). This CDR3 region has 16 residues. V lost 0 bases to trimming and J lost 2 bases, with 14 bases between them. From germline, CDR1 is SGHRS and CDR2 YFSETQ.

Only a few counts were recorded for this clone. This chain uses TRBV5-1 with TRBJ1-6; unclear D gene. Looked up from germline, CDR1 is SGHRS and CDR2 is YFSETQ. The CDR3 length is 13 residues. V lost 2 bases, J lost 8 bases, and 8 bases lay in between. CDR3 in amino acids: CASSLVVDSPLHF. The CDR3, as DNA: TGCGCCAGCAGCTTAGTAGTGGATTCACCCCTCCACTTT.

The V call is TRBV2, the J call TRBJ2-7; 15 bases fit TRBD2. This CDR3 region has 16 residues. The germline CDR1 and CDR2 sequences are SNHLY and FYNNEI. The CDR3 sequence: CAIGPGTSGRRYEQYF. The CDR3 DNA reads as TGTGCGATAGGACCCGGGACTAGCGGGAGGAGGTACGAGCAGTACTTC. Variable domain in full (rest from reference TRBV2 and TRBJ2-7): EPEVTQTPSHQVTQMGQEVILRCVPISNHLYFYWYRQILGQKVEFLVSFYNNEISEKSEIFDDQFSVERPDGSNFTLKIRSTKLEDSAMYFCAIGPGTSGRRYEQYFGPGTRLTVT.

A single count supports this clone. V is TRBV5-1 and J is TRBJ1-2; TRBD1 matches at 9 bases. V lost 2 bases, J lost 8 bases, and 10 bases stayed unmatched. This CDR3 region has 15 residues. Germline loops: CDR1 SGHRS, CDR2 YFSETQ. The CDR3 DNA sequence: TGCGCCAGCAGCTTTACCGGGACAGGGAGCTTCGGCTACACCTTC. Translation: CASSFTGTGSFGYTF. Full variable domain (outside the CDR3, taken from reference TRBV5-1 and TRBJ1-2): KAGVTQTPRYLIKTRGQQVTLSCSPISGHRSVSWYQQTPGQGLQFLFEYFSETQRNKGNFPGRFSGRQFSNSRSEMNVSTLELGDSALYLCASSFTGTGSFGYTFGSGTRLTVV.

The chain links TRBV30 to TRBJ1-5, with D perhaps TRBD1 (6 bases). The CDR3 loop spans 13 amino acids. Per the germline V gene, CDR1 is GTSNPN and CDR2 is SVGIG (reference sequence). Trimming left V 1 base short and J 6 bases short, with 10 bases between. This CDR3 is CAWSGQGIQPQHF. DNA for the CDR3: TGTGCCTGGAGTGGGCAGGGGATTCAGCCCCAGCATTTT.

The V and J genes are TRBV5-1 and TRBJ1-2, with no clear D. Germline CDR1 reads SGHRS; CDR2 reads YFSETQ. The V gene lost 7 bases and the J gene lost 2 bases, with 15 bases spanning the gap. The CDR3 sequence is 14 residues long. DNA for the CDR3: TGCGCCAGCTCCTCCCGAGGCAGCAACTATGGCTACACCTTC. As protein: CASSSRGSNYGYTF. Based on the CDR3 plus reference TRBV5-1 and TRBJ1-2, the full variable domain is KAGVTQTPRYLIKTRGQQVTLSCSPISGHRSVSWYQQTPGQGLQFLFEYFSETQRNKGNFPGRFSGRQFSNSRSEMNVSTLELGDSALYLCASSSRGSNYGYTFGSGTRLTVV.